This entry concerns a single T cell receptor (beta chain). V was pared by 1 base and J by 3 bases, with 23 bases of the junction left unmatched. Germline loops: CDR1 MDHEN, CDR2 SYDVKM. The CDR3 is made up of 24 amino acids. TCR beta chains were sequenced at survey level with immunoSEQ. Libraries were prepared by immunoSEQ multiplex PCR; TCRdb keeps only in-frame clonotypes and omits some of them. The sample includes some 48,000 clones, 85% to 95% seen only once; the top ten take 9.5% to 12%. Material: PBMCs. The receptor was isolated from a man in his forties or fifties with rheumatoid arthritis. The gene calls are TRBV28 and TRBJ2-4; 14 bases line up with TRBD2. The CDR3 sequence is CASSLYRPFRDPGTSGSIKNIQYF. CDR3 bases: TGTGCCAGCAGTTTATACAGACCATTCCGGGACCCCGGGACTAGCGGGAGCATCAAAAACATTCAGTACTTC.